The 20 T cell receptor beta chains below were found in one sample sequenced in a study of beta chain features in type 1 diabetes. The investigators reverse transcribed all of the isolated RNA, so they sequenced expressed TCRB transcripts. Assay used: immunoSEQ multiplex PCR; TCRdb lists only in-frame clones, some missing. The profile shows around 430,000 clones, approximately 30% of them singletons. Material: naive CD4+ T cells from blood. The receptors were sampled from a man aged 18 to 30 in good health.

This clone showed up just once. V usage is TRBV7-2 and J usage is TRBJ2-3, with D unclear. Germline values: CDR1 SGHTA, CDR2 FQGNSA. There are 16 residues in the CDR3. The V and J ends lost 6 bases and 2 bases respectively, with 18 bases between them. CDR3 nucleotides: TGTGCCAGCAGGTCCGTCTGGGATTTACCCACAGATACGCAGTATTTT. Translating gives CASRSVWDLPTDTQYF.

This clone showed up just a few times. Other DNA sequences of this sample code for an identical CDR3. The chain uses TRBV28 and TRBJ2-7; 10 bases are a match to TRBD2. The CDR3 covers 17 residues. The V and J ends lost 2 bases and 3 bases, in that order; junction bases with no gene match: 10. Per the germline V gene, CDR1 is MDHEN and CDR2 is SYDVKM. The CDR3 here is CASSLLSSGRLIYEQYF. In nucleotides, the CDR3 is TGTGCCAGCAGTTTACTGTCTAGCGGGAGATTGATCTACGAGCAGTACTTC.

This sequence joins TRBV2 and TRBJ1-2; D possibly corresponds to TRBD1 (5 bases). This CDR3 comprises 11 residues. Trimming removed 7 bases from V and 8 bases from J, with 11 bases in between. Per germline, CDR1 SNHLY and CDR2 FYNNEI. DNA for the CDR3: TGTGCCAGCACCCTAGGGGTCGGCTACACCTTC. The encoded protein is CASTLGVGYTF.

For this clone: Additional DNA sequences in this sample encode the identical CDR3. The genes are TRBV9 and TRBJ2-3; 8 positions match TRBD2. Germline loops: CDR1 SGDLS, CDR2 YYNGEE. V lost 2 bases to trimming and J lost 4 bases; unmatched junction nucleotides: 3. The CDR3 totals 14 residues. The CDR3 is CASSVGLAPDTQYF. The CDR3 DNA reads as TGTGCCAGCAGCGTTGGACTAGCCCCAGATACGCAGTATTTT. Drawing the rest from reference TRBV9 and TRBJ2-3, the complete variable domain is DSGVTQTPKHLITATGQRVTLRCSPRSGDLSVYWYQQSLDQGLQFLIQYYNGEERAKGNILERFSAQQFPDLHSELNLSSLELGDSALYFCASSVGLAPDTQYFGPGTRLTVL.

The V call is TRBV6-6, the J call TRBJ2-1; D is perhaps TRBD1 (6 bases). V was cut by 6 bases and J by 8 bases, with 11 bases left in between. The CDR3 has 12 residues. Germline V gene lookup returns CDR1 MNHNY and CDR2 SVGAGI (reference sequence). CDR3 sequence (DNA): TGTGCCAGCAGCTTCCAGGGGTATGAGCAGTTCTTC. Translated, it gives CASSFQGYEQFF.

This clone showed up just a few times. The chain joins TRBV30 to TRBJ2-3; a possible D gene is TRBD2 (5 bases). The CDR3 runs to 15 residues. The V end lost 1 base, the J end lost 0 bases, and 11 bases lay between the germline ends. Germline V lookup: CDR1 GTSNPN, CDR2 SVGIG (reference sequence). The CDR3, as DNA: TGTGCCTGGAGTGACCTGGGCGGGAGCACAGATACGCAGTATTTT. Amino acid sequence: CAWSDLGGSTDTQYF.

The chain is built from TRBV2 and TRBJ1-1; 8 bases map to TRBD1. CDR1 is SNHLY, CDR2 FYNNEI, per germline. This CDR3 is 14 amino acids long. V shed 4 bases and J 1 base; nucleotides not matched to a gene: 2. CDR3 region: CASSVQGANTEAFF. In DNA, the CDR3 is TGTGCCAGCAGTGTGCAGGGGGCGAACACTGAAGCTTTCTTT.

In this sample, this clone turned up a few times. V and J are TRBV9 and TRBJ2-7; 16 bases are a match to TRBD2. CDR1 is SGDLS, CDR2 YYNGEE, per germline. V was pared by 10 bases and J by 5 bases, with 18 bases of the junction left unmatched. The CDR3 runs to 18 residues. CDR3 coding DNA: TGTGCCGACCCGGTAACAGGGACTAGCGGGAGGGCCTGCCACGAGCAGTACTTC. Translating gives CADPVTGTSGRACHEQYF.

This rearrangement joins TRBV4-1 to TRBJ2-2; 11 bases agree with TRBD2. Germline V gives CDR1 MGHRA, CDR2 YSYEKL. The CDR3 loop spans 16 amino acids. Unmatched junction bases numbered 3, after V lost 1 base and J lost 5 bases. CDR3 protein: CASSQGLAGLTGELFF. CDR3 sequence (DNA): TGCGCCAGCAGCCAAGGACTAGCGGGGCTTACCGGGGAGCTGTTTTTT.

This clone was detected only a few times. The chain couples TRBV30 to TRBJ2-1, with 7 bases identical to TRBD2. Trimming removed 0 bases from V and 2 bases from J; junction bases left unmatched: 7. CDR3 size: 16 residues. CDR1 GTSNPN and CDR2 SVGIG come from the germline V gene (reference sequence). CDR3 sequence: CAWSVFPSGAYNEQFF. In DNA form, the CDR3 reads TGTGCCTGGAGTGTATTCCCTAGCGGTGCCTACAATGAGCAGTTCTTC.

This clone was picked up a small number of times. The CDR3 here is CAITRDRGLKTQYF. CDR3 sequence (DNA): TGTGCCATAACTCGGGACAGGGGCTTAAAGACCCAGTACTTC. The chain joins TRBV30 to TRBJ2-5, with 10 nucleotides matching TRBD1. Per germline, CDR1 GTSNPN and CDR2 SVGIG (reference sequence). V trimming: 8 bases; J trimming: 6 bases; junction bases outside the gene matches: 12. The CDR3 loop spans 14 amino acids.

This clone was seen a few times. The sample carries other DNA sequences with the same CDR3. The J gene is TRBJ2-3, the V gene TRBV30, with 7 bases fitting TRBD2. CDR1 and CDR2 (germline): GTSNPN, SVGIG (reference sequence). The CDR3 loop spans 14 amino acids. V shed 0 bases, J shed 1 base, and the junction held 1 base outside the gene matches. CDR3 sequence: CAWSVRGGTDTQYF. CDR3 nucleotide sequence: TGTGCCTGGAGTGTACGGGGGGGCACAGATACGCAGTATTTT.

The rearrangement uses TRBV29-1 and TRBJ1-4; TRBD1 matches at 7 bases. The CDR3 is 14 amino acids. CDR1 is SQVTM, CDR2 ANQGSEA, per germline. Trimming removed 4 bases from V and 6 bases from J; junction bases left unmatched: 8. DNA of the CDR3: TGCAGCGTTGTCCTCGACAGGGTCCATGAAAAACTGTTTTTT. Translating gives CSVVLDRVHEKLFF.

The V gene is TRBV7-3, the J gene TRBJ2-1; the match to TRBD2 covers 7 bases. Germline values: CDR1 SGHTA, CDR2 FQGTGA. The ends lost 5 bases at V and 8 bases at J; junction bases unmatched: 12. The CDR3 spans 15 residues. CDR3 region: CASSITSAAWDEQFF. CDR3 coding DNA: TGTGCCAGCAGCATCACTAGCGCTGCTTGGGATGAGCAGTTCTTC.

This clone was observed a few times. V and J are TRBV7-9 and TRBJ2-3; TRBD1 might be the D (5 bases). CDR1 and CDR2 (germline): SEHNR, FQNEAQ (reference sequence). V lost 5 bases and J 8 bases, leaving 17 bases between the germline ends. CDR3 length equals 14 residues. DNA of the CDR3: TGTGCCAGCAGCCGAGACCTCAGGGAAGCTACGCAGTATTTT. Protein product: CASSRDLREATQYF.

This clone was seen only a few times. The rearrangement joins TRBV4-3 to TRBJ2-1, with D unclear. Germline CDR1 LGHNA, CDR2 YSLEER. Trimming pared 0 bases from V and 3 bases from J, leaving 3 bases between. This CDR3 comprises 13 residues. CDR3 nucleotide sequence: TGCGCCAGCAGCCAAGACTACTACAATGAGCAGTTCTTC. Translated: CASSQDYYNEQFF.

V usage is TRBV30 and J usage is TRBJ1-1, with D perhaps matching TRBD1 (6 bases). Trimming stripped 1 base from V and 1 base from J, with 10 bases between. The CDR3 runs to 14 residues. From germline, CDR1 is GTSNPN and CDR2 SVGIG (reference sequence). The CDR3 spells CAWSADRTNTEAFF. For the CDR3, the DNA is TGTGCCTGGAGTGCTGACAGGACGAACACTGAAGCTTTCTTT.

CDR3 loop: CASSLVATGELFF. The CDR3 region has the DNA TGTGCCAGCAGCTTAGTGGCGACCGGGGAGCTGTTTTTT. The J gene is TRBJ2-2, the V gene TRBV7-2; D gene uncertain. The ends were cut back, 1 base at V and 5 bases at J, with 5 bases in the middle. Per germline, CDR1 SGHTA and CDR2 FQGNSA. The CDR3 has 13 residues.

This clone appeared a few times. J is TRBJ2-1 and V is TRBV14; tentatively, D is TRBD1 (5 bases). The CDR3 is made up of 13 amino acids. The V end lost 3 bases, the J end lost 4 bases, and 7 bases lay between the germline ends. Germline V gene lookup returns CDR1 SGHDN and CDR2 FVKESK. CDR3 in DNA: TGTGCCAGCAGCCAGACAGCTTACAATGAGCAGTTCTTC. It yields the protein CASSQTAYNEQFF.

The V call is TRBV18, the J call TRBJ2-3; weak D call: TRBD2 (6 bases). The CDR3 contains 15 residues. V lost 3 bases and J 1 base, leaving 11 bases between the germline ends. Germline values: CDR1 KGHSH, CDR2 LQKENI. CDR3 loop: CASSPGGAGTDTQYF. The CDR3 DNA follows: TGTGCCAGCTCACCCGGCGGGGCTGGCACAGATACGCAGTATTTT.